This T cell receptor beta chain was found in a study of OX40 agonist ivuxolimab in advanced cancers. About the study: Patients were treated with intravenous ivuxolimab, dosed at 0.01 to 10 mg/kg and infused every 2 weeks. Study-wide results and limits: Expanded clones tended on average to be more numerous among CD8+ T cells than CD4+. At doses 0.1 to 3.0 mg/kg, CD4+ and CD8+ clones expanded.

In regard to this clone: What it recognizes is unknown.

Assay used: immunoSEQ multiplex PCR; TCRdb lists only in-frame clones, some missing. The sample includes around 50,000 clones, approximately 90% of them seen just once. The CDR3 totals 13 residues. V was clipped by 6 bases and J by 3 bases, with 8 bases between them. The germline V gene encodes CDR1 LNHDA and CDR2 SQIVND (reference sequence). The sequence was obtained from an adult with an advanced solid tumor such as melanoma, head and neck, liver or kidney cancer. This material consisted of CD4+ or CD8+ T cells sorted from blood, taken in a trial of the OX40 agonist ivuxolimab. The J gene is TRBJ2-2, the V gene TRBV19; D unresolved. Here the CDR3 DNA reads TGTGCCAGTAGCCCCCTCCACACCGGGGAGCTGTTTTTT. As protein: CASSPLHTGELFF.